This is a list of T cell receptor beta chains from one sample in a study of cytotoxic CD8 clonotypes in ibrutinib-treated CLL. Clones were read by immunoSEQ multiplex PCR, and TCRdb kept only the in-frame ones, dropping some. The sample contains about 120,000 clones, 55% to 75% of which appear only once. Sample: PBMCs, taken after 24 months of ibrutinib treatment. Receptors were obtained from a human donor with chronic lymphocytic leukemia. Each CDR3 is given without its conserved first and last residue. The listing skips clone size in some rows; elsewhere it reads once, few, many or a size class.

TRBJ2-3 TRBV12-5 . ASGLQPTDTQY
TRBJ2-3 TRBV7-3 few ASSLAWGPGTDTQY
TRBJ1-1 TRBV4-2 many ASSQEGGYTEAF
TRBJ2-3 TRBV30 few AWNRRRADTQY
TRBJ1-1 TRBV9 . ASSVGMSMNTEAF
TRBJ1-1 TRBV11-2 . ASSLATEAF
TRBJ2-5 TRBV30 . AWSWASGGGETQY
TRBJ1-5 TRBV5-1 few ASSLVPGPDQPQH
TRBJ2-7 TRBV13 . ASSANVGSYEQY
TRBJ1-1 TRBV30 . AWSNTKRVEAF
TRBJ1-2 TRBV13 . ASSSQLSYGYT
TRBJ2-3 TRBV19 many ASSIGGPYSDTQY
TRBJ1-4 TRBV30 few AWSAPVAWEKLF
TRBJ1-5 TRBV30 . AWSALGSNQPQH
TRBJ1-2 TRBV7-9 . ASSLAGTGVNGYT
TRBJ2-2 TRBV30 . AWSPGESTGELF
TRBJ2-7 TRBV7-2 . ASSFQSGTTAEQY
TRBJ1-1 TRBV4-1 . ASSKVWDTEAF
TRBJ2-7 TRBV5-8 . ASSRAYEQY
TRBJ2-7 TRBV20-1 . SAQGAREQY
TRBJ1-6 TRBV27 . ASSDEGPYNSPLH
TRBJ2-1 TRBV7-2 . ASSFTSGDNEQF
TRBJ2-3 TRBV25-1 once ASSEVASDTQY
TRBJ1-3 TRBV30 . AWSPAAGPLFGNTIY
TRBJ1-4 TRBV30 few AWSWSMNEKLF
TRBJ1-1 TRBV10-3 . AISDGEKNTEAF
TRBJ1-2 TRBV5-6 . ASSSHGGNYGYT
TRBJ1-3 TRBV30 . AWSVSWVSGNTIY
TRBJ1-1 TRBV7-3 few ASSPDRVNTEAF
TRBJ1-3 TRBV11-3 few ASSPLGGIGNTIY
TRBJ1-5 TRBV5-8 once ASSLGQRHQPQH
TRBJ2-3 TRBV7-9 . ASSAPSSGGAGTQY
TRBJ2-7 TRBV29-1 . SVNSGGQGAREQY
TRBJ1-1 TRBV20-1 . SATPDSEAF
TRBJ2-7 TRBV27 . ASTPSGGGPYEQY
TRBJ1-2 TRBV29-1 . SVGRRAGYGYT
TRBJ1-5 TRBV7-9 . ASSLATPGGNQPQH
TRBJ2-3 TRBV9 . ASSVLVTPDTQY
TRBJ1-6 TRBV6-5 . ASSYSNRGDSPLH
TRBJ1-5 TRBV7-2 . ASSSTGNQPQH
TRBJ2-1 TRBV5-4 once ASSQRGGLYNEQF
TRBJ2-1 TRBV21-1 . ASSKAPGEGYEQF
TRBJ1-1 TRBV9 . ASSVVPGLNTEAF
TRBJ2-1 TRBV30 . AGDFTRSRNEQF
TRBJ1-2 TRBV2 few ASSLSQGVANYGYT
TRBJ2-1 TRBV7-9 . ASSLVIGVDEQF
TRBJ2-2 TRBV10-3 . AIKGVGNTGELF
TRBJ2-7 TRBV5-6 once ASSPMGTPVQY
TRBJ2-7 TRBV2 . ASSEAARGYEQY
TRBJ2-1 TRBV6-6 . ASMRGSREQF
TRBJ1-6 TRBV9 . ASSVADYSPLH
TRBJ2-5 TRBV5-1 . ASRGQGFETQY
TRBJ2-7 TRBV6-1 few ASRREIQGEQY
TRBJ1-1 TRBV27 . ASSFTPTGIRSEAF
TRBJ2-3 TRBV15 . ATSRDPADTQY